One T cell receptor (beta chain) is described in this entry. This entry is derived from a study of control samples from healthy donors and cancer patients. Sequenced by immunoSEQ multiplex PCR; TCRdb stores in-frame clones only, minus some. The sample gives under 200,000 clones, around 93% of which show up once; approximately 4% is in the top ten. J was trimmed by 5 bases and V by 0 bases; bases with no gene match: 7. In germline, CDR1 is LGHNA, CDR2 YNFKEQ. The CDR3 contains 16 residues. This clonotype was sampled from a woman aged 55-75 years in good health. This chain links TRBV4-2 with TRBJ1-2, with 9 positions matching TRBD1. Material: blood. The CDR3, as DNA: TGTGCCAGCAGCCAAGATGTGGCCGGGACAGGGTATGGCTACACCTTC. Translating gives CASSQDVAGTGYGYTF.